These 21 T cell receptor beta chains were sequenced from one sample in a study of T cells in Graves' hyperthyroidism and ophthalmopathy. Amplified TCR beta CDR3 regions derived from RNA transcripts. The TCR CDR3 first-round RT-PCR relied on the HTBI primer set. MiXCR, applied by TCRdb to the multiplex PCR reads, yields one record per CDR3 protein. The sample lists 600,000 to 700,000 distinct CDR3 sequences; about 15% were seen once. Sequenced: blood. These receptors were collected from a woman between 40 and 55 years old with Graves' ophthalmopathy.

This clonotype was detected only a few times. V usage is TRBV12-3 or TRBV12-4 and J usage is TRBJ2-7, with a possible D match to TRBD2 (6 bases). This CDR3 region has 16 residues. Trimming left V 2 bases short and J 0 bases short, with 14 bases between. The CDR3 bases are TGTGCCAGCAGTTTACCGCGGGACCGGGGCTCCTACGAGCAGTACTTC. It translates to CASSLPRDRGSYEQYF.

This clonotype occurred many times. The genes are TRBV19 and TRBJ2-5; unclear D gene. Trimming stripped 3 bases from V and 2 bases from J, with 13 bases between. The CDR3 runs to 15 residues. Germline V lookup: CDR1 LNHDA, CDR2 SQIVND (reference sequence). The CDR3 DNA reads TGTGCCAGTAGTATCTGGATTTCCTCTCAAGAGACCCAGTACTTC. Protein product: CASSIWISSQETQYF. The variable domain in full, with the rest retrieved from reference TRBV19 and TRBJ2-5, is DGGITQSPKYLFRKEGQNVTLSCEQNLNHDAMYWYRQDPGQGLRLIYYSQIVNDFQKGDIAEGYSVSREKKESFPLTVTSAQKNPTAFYLCASSIWISSQETQYFGPGTRLLVL.

The chain employs TRBV7-8 and TRBJ2-5; D ambiguous. Trimming pared 1 base from V and 7 bases from J, leaving 7 bases between. In germline, CDR1 is SGHVS, CDR2 FQNEAQ. This CDR3 is built from 12 residues. The CDR3 DNA follows: TGTGCCAGCAGCTTAGGCTTCGGGACCCAGTACTTC. Encoded protein: CASSLGFGTQYF.

This clonotype has just a few counts. This chain links TRBV27 with TRBJ2-5; D remains unclear. This CDR3 contains 13 residues. Looked up from germline, CDR1 is MNHEY and CDR2 is SMNVEV (reference sequence). Trimming left V 0 bases short and J 3 bases short, with 5 bases between. The CDR3 DNA reads as TGTGCCAGCAGTTTATCAGCCGAAGAGACCCAGTACTTC. Its protein product is CASSLSAEETQYF.

This clonotype occurred many times. The V call is TRBV14, the J call TRBJ1-5, with 7 bases fitting TRBD1. The V gene end was trimmed by 0 bases and the J gene end by 6 bases; junction bases not matched to a gene: 8. CDR3 length: 16 residues. Germline CDR1 SGHDN, CDR2 FVKESK. The DNA of the CDR3 is TGTGCCAGCAGCCAAGATAACAGACAGGGAGGTCAGCCCCAGCATTTT. Protein product: CASSQDNRQGGQPQHF.

This clonotype was counted between two and nine times. V usage is TRBV7-2 and J usage is TRBJ2-5, with 16 bases matching TRBD2. Germline CDR1 reads SGHTA; CDR2 reads FQGNSA. V shed 5 bases, J shed 6 bases, and the junction held 12 bases outside the gene matches. There are 18 residues in the CDR3. The CDR3: CASSITGTSGRGIKTQYF. As DNA, the CDR3 is TGTGCCAGCAGCATTACCGGGACTAGCGGGAGGGGGATAAAGACCCAGTACTTC.

The genes are TRBV19 and TRBJ1-1, with D possibly TRBD1 on 6 matching bases. V was pared by 3 bases and J by 2 bases, with 16 bases between. This CDR3 has 16 amino acids. Germline V gene lookup returns CDR1 LNHDA and CDR2 SQIVND (reference sequence). DNA of the CDR3: TGTGCCAGTAGTATTCTACCGACAGGAACCAACACTGAAGCTTTCTTT. It yields the protein CASSILPTGTNTEAFF.

This clonotype was found many times. The rearrangement links TRBV18 to TRBJ2-5; 8 nucleotides align to TRBD2. The CDR3 is 19 amino acids. CDR1 and CDR2 (germline): KGHSH, LQKENI. Trimming removed 2 bases from V and 5 bases from J; junction bases left unmatched: 19. The CDR3 here is CASSPRATGRASGRETQYF. DNA of the CDR3: TGTGCCAGCTCACCAAGGGCTACCGGGAGGGCCTCGGGTCGTGAGACCCAGTACTTC.

There are many counts of this clonotype. The chain joins TRBV7-2 to TRBJ1-2; 10 nucleotides line up with TRBD1. Germline V CDR1 and CDR2: SGHTA, FQGNSA. V shed 5 bases, J shed 5 bases, and the junction held 8 bases outside the gene matches. This CDR3 has 15 residues. The CDR3 region has the DNA TGTGCCAGCAGCGCCCAGACAGGGGGCCGGTATGGCTACACCTTC. Translating it yields CASSAQTGGRYGYTF.

This clonotype was picked up many times. The chain carries TRBV6-1 and TRBJ2-2; tentative D call: TRBD2 (6 bases). Germline CDR1 MNHNS, CDR2 SASEGT. Trimming cost V 6 bases and J 0 bases, with 17 bases left between them. This CDR3 has 17 residues. The CDR3 region has the DNA TGTGCCAGCAGCCGTGGGGAGGCGCACTCGAACACCGGGGAGCTGTTTTTT. Its protein is CASSRGEAHSNTGELFF.

This chain joins TRBV30 and TRBJ2-2; 14 bases line up with TRBD2. The CDR3 is made up of 16 amino acids. The germline CDR1 and CDR2 sequences are GTSNPN and SVGIG (reference sequence). V shed 5 bases, J shed 3 bases, and the junction held 5 bases outside the gene matches. The CDR3 DNA is TGTGCCTGGCAGGGACTAGCGGGAGCAGACACCGGGGAGCTGTTTTTT. Translation: CAWQGLAGADTGELFF.

This clonotype was seen at least ten times. The chain carries TRBV30 and TRBJ1-2; D is ambiguous. The length of the CDR3 is 11 residues. V gave up 4 bases and J gave up 3 bases, with 6 bases separating them. Per germline, CDR1 GTSNPN and CDR2 SVGIG (reference sequence). The CDR3 DNA follows: TGTGCCTGGACAGCGGACTATGGCTACACCTTC. Translated: CAWTADYGYTF.

At least ten counts were recorded for this clonotype. The rearrangement uses TRBV30 and TRBJ1-2, with D uncertain. CDR3 length: 12 amino acids. The germline V gene encodes CDR1 GTSNPN and CDR2 SVGIG (reference sequence). Trimming stripped 7 bases from V and 4 bases from J, with 13 bases between. The CDR3 DNA reads TGTGCCTCCTCTACGACGCCCTATGGCTACACCTTC. Translation gives CASSTTPYGYTF.

This clonotype appeared many times. This chain joins TRBV29-1 and TRBJ1-1; D is possibly TRBD1 (5 bases). This CDR3 is 13 amino acids long. The V end lost 7 bases, the J end lost 0 bases, and 12 bases lay between the germline ends. Germline CDR1 is SQVTM and CDR2 is ANQGSEA. As DNA, the CDR3 is TGCAGCGGGCAGGGACCGATGAACACTGAAGCTTTCTTT. Protein: CSGQGPMNTEAFF.

This clonotype was observed at least ten times. The chain links TRBV6-2 or TRBV6-3 to TRBJ1-3; D call uncertain. CDR1 and CDR2 from the germline V gene are MNHEY and SVGEGT. With 6 bases removed from V and 0 bases from J, the gap between germline ends came to 15 bases. The CDR3 extends over 16 amino acids. The CDR3: CASSSGWTFSGNTIYF. CDR3 DNA: TGTGCCAGCAGCTCAGGTTGGACTTTCTCTGGAAACACCATATATTTT.

This chain uses TRBV6-1 with TRBJ2-5; the D gene is possibly TRBD1 (6 bases). The CDR3 is 17 amino acids. V gave up 6 bases and J gave up 4 bases, with 24 bases separating them. CDR1 is MNHNS and CDR2 is SASEGT in the germline V gene. This CDR3 is CASSPPGATGLGETQYF. CDR3 DNA sequence: TGTGCCAGCAGCCCCCCAGGCGCTACAGGGTTGGGAGAGACCCAGTACTTC.

This clonotype was observed at least ten times. The chain is built from TRBV2 and TRBJ2-5, with D unclear. There are 14 residues in the CDR3. In germline, CDR1 is SNHLY, CDR2 FYNNEI. Trimming took 8 bases from V and 0 from J, leaving 13 bases between them. CDR3 protein: CASRTRVYQETQYF. In DNA form, the CDR3 reads TGTGCCAGCCGGACCCGAGTCTACCAAGAGACCCAGTACTTC.

This clonotype was counted a few times. CDR3 sequence (DNA): TGCAGCGTTGGGGGGGGAGGCACTGAAGCTTTCTTT. Encoded protein: CSVGGGGTEAFF. The rearrangement joins TRBV29-1 to TRBJ1-1; maybe TRBD1 (5 bases). The CDR3 has 12 residues. Per the germline V gene, CDR1 is SQVTM and CDR2 is ANQGSEA. Trimming pared 4 bases from V and 4 bases from J, leaving 10 bases between.

This clonotype was seen only a few times. The rearrangement uses TRBV3-1 and TRBJ1-2; D possibly corresponds to TRBD1 (5 bases). Looked up from germline, CDR1 is LGHDT and CDR2 is YNNKEL (reference sequence). The CDR3 is 13 residues long. V was pared by 11 bases and J by 3 bases, with 16 bases between. CDR3 region: CAAGGETHYGYTF. CDR3 bases: TGTGCCGCCGGGGGGGAGACCCACTATGGCTACACCTTC.

This clonotype appeared many times. The CDR3 region has the DNA TGTGCCAGCAGTCCAGGACAGGGCTACTTGCCCCAAGAGACCCAGTACTTC. Its translation is CASSPGQGYLPQETQYF. The chain is built from TRBV28 and TRBJ2-5; 8 nucleotides agree with TRBD1. This CDR3 has 17 residues. Germline CDR1 is MDHEN and CDR2 is SYDVKM. The V gene end was trimmed by 5 bases and the J gene end by 1 base; junction bases not matched to a gene: 12.

In its sample, this clonotype was seen many times. The chain joins TRBV6-1 to TRBJ2-7, with D unresolved. The CDR3 extends over 13 amino acids. Germline V gives CDR1 MNHNS, CDR2 SASEGT. V lost 1 base, J lost 1 base, and 5 bases lay in between. Here the CDR3 reads CASSEGRSYEQYF. DNA of the CDR3: TGTGCCAGCAGTGAAGGCAGGTCCTACGAGCAGTACTTC.